The 20 T cell receptor beta chains below were found in one sample sequenced in a study of lymphopenia after photon versus proton radiotherapy (dated by TCRdb to between 2019 and 2020). The library relied on the immunoSEQ multiplex PCR assay. TCRdb limited this immuneACCESS table to in-frame rearrangements with V and J called. A share of clones is missing; checked studies link under half to unresolved V genes, and the rest is unexplained. A total of around 160,000 clones appear in this sample, around 85% of them only once. About 4.3% of the sample lies in the top ten. This specimen consisted of peripheral blood, obtained from a patient treated with photon-based radiotherapy. The source of these receptors is a man aged 45-65 years with gastric cancer.

This clone has a handful of counts. J is TRBJ1-2 and V is TRBV6-1, with D maybe TRBD1 (6 bases). CDR3 length equals 14 residues. The ends were cut back, 6 bases at V and 3 bases at J, with 14 bases in the middle. The germline CDR1 and CDR2 sequences are MNHNS and SASEGT. Here the CDR3 DNA reads TGTGCCAGCAGCTCTACAGGGAACCACTATGGCTACACCTTC. This gives the protein CASSSTGNHYGYTF.

The genes are TRBV19 and TRBJ2-2, with a tentative D call TRBD1 (5 bases). Deletions cut 3 bases from V and 4 bases from J, with 9 bases between. From germline, CDR1 is LNHDA and CDR2 SQIVND (reference sequence). The CDR3 is made up of 14 amino acids. The CDR3 nucleotides are TGTGCCAGTAGTATCGACAGATTCACCGGGGAGCTGTTTTTT. Translating it yields CASSIDRFTGELFF.

The rearrangement joins TRBV10-3 to TRBJ2-1; D unresolved. The CDR3 totals 12 residues. Germline V lookup: CDR1 ENHRY, CDR2 SYGVKD. Deletions cut 1 base from V and 8 bases from J, with 6 bases between. CDR3: CAISELGYEQFF. The CDR3 coding sequence is TGTGCCATCAGTGAGTTAGGGTATGAGCAGTTCTTC.

This chain links TRBV27 with TRBJ2-7, with D unclear. This CDR3 is 13 amino acids long. Trimming pared 2 bases from V and 0 bases from J, leaving 5 bases between. Germline V CDR1 and CDR2: MNHEY, SMNVEV (reference sequence). CDR3 DNA sequence: TGTGCCAGCAGTTTACTGAGCTCCTACGAGCAGTACTTC. Amino acids: CASSLLSSYEQYF.

J is TRBJ2-7 and V is TRBV11-2, with 13 bases fitting TRBD2. The CDR3 loop spans 18 amino acids. Germline trimming cut 1 base from V and 0 bases from J; bases unmatched to any gene: 6. Per the germline V gene, CDR1 is SGHAT and CDR2 is FQNNGV. The CDR3 DNA sequence: TGTGCCAGCAGCTTAGCCCGGACTAGCGGGAGTAGCTCCTACGAGCAGTACTTC. Translation gives CASSLARTSGSSSYEQYF.

The V and J genes are TRBV18 and TRBJ2-2; no firm D call. The CDR3 is 15 residues long. In germline, CDR1 is KGHSH, CDR2 LQKENI. V was shortened by 3 bases and J by 0 bases, with 8 bases between the two germline ends. The CDR3 DNA reads TGTGCCAGCTCACCGCGACAAGCGAACACCGGGGAGCTGTTTTTT. It is translated as CASSPRQANTGELFF.

This rearrangement joins TRBV19 to TRBJ2-1; the D gene is possibly TRBD1 (6 bases). This CDR3 comprises 16 residues. V shed 4 bases and J shed 8 bases, with 21 bases lying between them. Germline assignment: CDR1 LNHDA and CDR2 SQIVND (reference sequence). The DNA of the CDR3 is TGTGCCAGTAGTAGAGGGTGGCCAGGGGTGGGTGATGAGCAGTTCTTC. This codes for CASSRGWPGVGDEQFF.

The gene calls are TRBV4-2 and TRBJ1-1; D is perhaps TRBD1 (5 bases). V was clipped by 5 bases and J by 1 base, with 14 bases between them. The CDR3 runs 15 residues. The V gene's germline CDR1 is LGHNA and CDR2 YNFKEQ. The DNA for the CDR3 is TGTGCCAGCAGCACCTCCGGGGGGGAGAACACTGAAGCTTTCTTT. It encodes CASSTSGGENTEAFF.

This clone was detected many times. The chain combines TRBV5-4 with TRBJ2-7; TRBD2 matches at 8 bases. V gave up 1 base and J gave up 1 base; unmatched junction bases: 10. The germline CDR1 and CDR2 sequences are SGHNT and YYREEE (reference sequence). CDR3 length: 17 amino acids. The CDR3 region is CASSLMETGLDSYEQYF. In DNA, the CDR3 is TGTGCCAGCAGCTTGATGGAAACGGGACTAGATTCCTACGAGCAGTACTTC.

CDR3 nucleotides: TGCGCCAGCAGTAAGACAGGAGATAAGAACACTGAAGCTTTCTTT. The encoded protein is CASSKTGDKNTEAFF. The genes are TRBV5-1 and TRBJ1-1; TRBD1 is a possible D gene (6 bases). Germline lookup yields CDR1 SGHRS and CDR2 YFSETQ. The CDR3 has 15 amino acids. The V end lost 5 bases, the J end lost 1 base, and 15 bases lay between the germline ends.

The chain carries TRBV19 and TRBJ2-1; TRBD1 is a possible D gene (6 bases). The germline V and J ends were trimmed by 4 bases and 10 bases, with 14 bases remaining between them. CDR1 and CDR2 (germline): LNHDA, SQIVND (reference sequence). The CDR3 spans 13 residues. The CDR3 loop reads CASSTRQAREQFF. The CDR3 DNA follows: TGTGCCAGTAGTACCCGACAGGCCCGGGAGCAGTTCTTC.

The CDR3 DNA reads TGTGCCAGCAGCTGGACTAGCAGGAACAATGAGCAGTTCTTC. Amino acids: CASSWTSRNNEQFF. V usage is TRBV5-4 and J usage is TRBJ2-1; 8 nucleotides align to TRBD2. The CDR3 contains 14 residues. The ends lost 3 bases at V and 5 bases at J; junction bases unmatched: 4. The germline gives CDR1 SGHNT, CDR2 YYREEE (reference sequence).

The chain joins TRBV9 to TRBJ1-4; 7 bases agree with TRBD1. Germline-derived CDR1 and CDR2 are SGDLS and YYNGEE. The J segment lost 8 bases and the V segment lost 1 base, leaving 8 bases of the junction unmatched. This CDR3 has 15 amino acids. The CDR3 coding sequence is TGTGCCAGCAGCGTAAGCACAGGGGAAGCCGAAAAACTGTTTTTT. Amino acids: CASSVSTGEAEKLFF.

This chain links TRBV10-3 with TRBJ1-4, with D perhaps matching TRBD1 (5 bases). Germline lookup yields CDR1 ENHRY and CDR2 SYGVKD. Trimming pared 6 bases from V and 8 bases from J, leaving 16 bases between. CDR3 size: 14 residues. CDR3 residues: CAIRPGSLSEKLFF. The CDR3 DNA is TGTGCCATCAGACCAGGGAGTCTTTCGGAAAAACTGTTTTTT.

V usage is TRBV5-1 and J usage is TRBJ2-1; 13 positions agree with TRBD2. Per the germline V gene, CDR1 is SGHRS and CDR2 is YFSETQ. The CDR3 totals 16 residues. Trimming removed 0 bases from V and 4 bases from J; junction bases left unmatched: 1. As DNA, the CDR3 is TGCGCCAGCAGCTTGGTGGGACTAGCGGGGTACAATGAGCAGTTCTTC. It encodes CASSLVGLAGYNEQFF.

This clone was counted a single time. This chain joins TRBV7-2 and TRBJ2-7; D is possibly TRBD1 or TRBD2 (5 bases each). V lost 0 bases to trimming and J lost 4 bases, with 13 bases between them. Looked up from germline, CDR1 is SGHTA and CDR2 is FQGNSA. The CDR3 is 15 residues long. The CDR3 sequence: CASSLALGAEYEQYF. CDR3 sequence (DNA): TGTGCCAGCAGCTTAGCGCTCGGGGCCGAGTACGAGCAGTACTTC.

The count of this clone is one. The chain couples TRBV7-6 to TRBJ1-3, with D unclear. Germline V CDR1 and CDR2: SGHVS, FNYEAQ. The CDR3 runs to 17 residues. The V and J ends lost 0 bases and 0 bases respectively, with 12 bases between them. The CDR3 reads CASSLASRGYSGNTIYF. CDR3 nucleotides: TGTGCCAGCAGCTTAGCGTCCCGCGGCTACTCTGGAAACACCATATATTTT.

The rearrangement uses TRBV25-1 and TRBJ2-5, with TRBD1 matching 7 bases. Germline V gene lookup returns CDR1 MGHDK and CDR2 SYGVNS. This CDR3 has 14 residues. The V and J ends lost 4 bases and 0 bases, in that order; junction bases with no gene match: 2. The chain's CDR3 is CASSATGYQETQYF. The CDR3 bases are TGTGCCAGCAGTGCGACAGGGTACCAAGAGACCCAGTACTTC.

The chain recombines TRBV6-6 with TRBJ2-7; D call uncertain. The V end was cut by 4 bases, the J end by 0 bases, with 13 bases between. This CDR3 contains 15 residues. Germline V gives CDR1 MNHNY, CDR2 SVGAGI (reference sequence). CDR3 in amino acids: CASSSTHSSSYEQYF. In DNA form, the CDR3 reads TGTGCCAGCAGTTCAACCCACAGCTCCTCCTACGAGCAGTACTTC.

The rearrangement uses TRBV10-3 and TRBJ1-5, with 7 bases identical to TRBD1. After removal of 5 bases from V and 6 bases from J, the junction contained 10 bases not matched to a gene. The germline V gene has CDR1 ENHRY and CDR2 SYGVKD. The CDR3 is made up of 15 amino acids. Here the CDR3 reads CAISHTGVTGQPQHF. CDR3 nucleotide sequence: TGTGCCATCAGTCATACAGGGGTAACCGGTCAGCCCCAGCATTTT.